These T cell receptor beta chains were read from a single sample in a study of T cell responses to AZD1222 COVID-19 vaccine. Using immunoSEQ multiplex PCR, the repertoire was profiled, and TCRdb retains in-frame clones only, with some absent. This repertoire shows about 150,000 clones, roughly 92% found once; its top ten account for 0.95% to 1.5%. The sample here was peripheral blood, taken on day 0 of AZD1222 vaccination. Receptor source: an adult in good health. Both conserved end residues are part of each CDR3. D genes are given only for firm matches. Clone size, where shown, is once, few, many, or a class for clones that have expanded.

TRBJ2-2 14 TRBD1 NA TRBV6-2/TRBV6-3 TGTGCCTGCAGCCGGGACAGCCACACCGGGGAGCTGTTTTTT CACSRDSHTGELFF
TRBJ2-5 13 TRBD1 NA TRBV12-5 TGTGCTAGTGGGGGGGACAGCCAAGAGACCCAGTACTTC CASGGDSQETQYF
TRBJ1-2 14 NA NA TRBV27 TGTGCCAGCAGTCCACTCGTGTCTAACTATGGCTACACCTTC CASSPLVSNYGYTF
TRBJ2-1 11 TRBD2 NA TRBV5-4 TGTGCCAGCAGCTGGGAGGGACGCCTGTTCTTC CASSWEGRLFF
TRBJ2-1 17 NA once TRBV11-2 TGTGCCAGCAGCTTAGCTCACGTACCCCCGTACTACAATGAGCAGTTCTTC CASSLAHVPPYYNEQFF
TRBJ2-3 15 TRBD1 NA TRBV28 TGTGCCAGCAGTTTGAGGACAGGGGGCACAGATACGCAGTATTTT CASSLRTGGTDTQYF
TRBJ1-2 13 TRBD1 NA TRBV4-1 TGCGCCAGCAGGGGACAGGGTGGCTATGGCTACACCTTC CASRGQGGYGYTF
TRBJ2-1 16 TRBD2 once TRBV9 TGTGCCAGCAGCCCAGACATAAGCGGGAGTTTTCGTGAGCAGTTCTTC CASSPDISGSFREQFF
TRBJ1-5 15 NA NA TRBV5-1 TGCGCCAGCAGCTTGGCAGGGACTAGCAATCAGCCCCAGCATTTT CASSLAGTSNQPQHF
TRBJ2-1 17 TRBD1 NA TRBV10-2 TGCGCCAGCAGTGGGGATCGGACAGGGAAGAATTACAATGAGCAGTTCTTC CASSGDRTGKNYNEQFF
TRBJ2-5 13 NA NA TRBV5-1 TGCGCCACCAAACCAGGGCTGGGCGAGACCCAGTACTTC CATKPGLGETQYF
TRBJ1-5 15 NA NA TRBV2 TGTGCCAGCTCCAGGGAGGGCTCGGGCGGAGGGCCCCAGCATTTT CASSREGSGGGPQHF
TRBJ2-3 12 NA NA TRBV12-3/TRBV12-4 TGTGCCAGCAGGGGGTCCACAGATACGCAGTATTTT CASRGSTDTQYF
TRBJ2-3 13 NA NA TRBV6-5 TGTGCCACCTCCCCATCCCCCCCAGATACGCAGTATTTT CATSPSPPDTQYF